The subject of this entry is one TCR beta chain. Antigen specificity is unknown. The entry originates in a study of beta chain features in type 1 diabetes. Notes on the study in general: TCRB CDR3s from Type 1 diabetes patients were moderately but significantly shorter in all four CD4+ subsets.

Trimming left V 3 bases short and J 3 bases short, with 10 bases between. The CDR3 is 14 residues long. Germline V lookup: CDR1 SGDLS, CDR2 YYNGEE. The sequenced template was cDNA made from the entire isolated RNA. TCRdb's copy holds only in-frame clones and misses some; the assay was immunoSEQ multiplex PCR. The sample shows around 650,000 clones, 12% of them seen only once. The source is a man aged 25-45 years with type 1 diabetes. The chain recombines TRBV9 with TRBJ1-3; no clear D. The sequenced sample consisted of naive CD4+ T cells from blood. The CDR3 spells CASSAAGYGNTIYF. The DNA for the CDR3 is TGTGCCAGCAGCGCAGCCGGCTATGGAAACACCATATATTTT.